This T cell receptor (beta chain) was sequenced during a study of cytomegalovirus exposure and HLA in healthy donors. In the PCR, 60 Vbeta and 13 Jbeta primers were used. Data came from immunoSEQ multiplex PCR; TCRdb stores just in-frame clones and leaves some out. The sample holds around 100,000 clones; 65% to 80% are singletons and the top ten take about 5.2%. With 4 bases clipped from V and 4 bases from J, the junction kept 8 bases outside the gene matches. The CDR3 contains 17 residues. Germline V lookup: CDR1 MDHEN, CDR2 SYDVKM. The receptor comes from a female donor in good health and CMV-seropositive. Sequencing was carried out using PBMCs. The chain couples TRBV28 to TRBJ2-5, with TRBD2 identical over 14 bases. The chain's CDR3 is CASSSPGLAGGGETQYF. CDR3 bases: TGTGCCAGCAGTTCCCCAGGACTAGCGGGAGGTGGAGAGACCCAGTACTTC.